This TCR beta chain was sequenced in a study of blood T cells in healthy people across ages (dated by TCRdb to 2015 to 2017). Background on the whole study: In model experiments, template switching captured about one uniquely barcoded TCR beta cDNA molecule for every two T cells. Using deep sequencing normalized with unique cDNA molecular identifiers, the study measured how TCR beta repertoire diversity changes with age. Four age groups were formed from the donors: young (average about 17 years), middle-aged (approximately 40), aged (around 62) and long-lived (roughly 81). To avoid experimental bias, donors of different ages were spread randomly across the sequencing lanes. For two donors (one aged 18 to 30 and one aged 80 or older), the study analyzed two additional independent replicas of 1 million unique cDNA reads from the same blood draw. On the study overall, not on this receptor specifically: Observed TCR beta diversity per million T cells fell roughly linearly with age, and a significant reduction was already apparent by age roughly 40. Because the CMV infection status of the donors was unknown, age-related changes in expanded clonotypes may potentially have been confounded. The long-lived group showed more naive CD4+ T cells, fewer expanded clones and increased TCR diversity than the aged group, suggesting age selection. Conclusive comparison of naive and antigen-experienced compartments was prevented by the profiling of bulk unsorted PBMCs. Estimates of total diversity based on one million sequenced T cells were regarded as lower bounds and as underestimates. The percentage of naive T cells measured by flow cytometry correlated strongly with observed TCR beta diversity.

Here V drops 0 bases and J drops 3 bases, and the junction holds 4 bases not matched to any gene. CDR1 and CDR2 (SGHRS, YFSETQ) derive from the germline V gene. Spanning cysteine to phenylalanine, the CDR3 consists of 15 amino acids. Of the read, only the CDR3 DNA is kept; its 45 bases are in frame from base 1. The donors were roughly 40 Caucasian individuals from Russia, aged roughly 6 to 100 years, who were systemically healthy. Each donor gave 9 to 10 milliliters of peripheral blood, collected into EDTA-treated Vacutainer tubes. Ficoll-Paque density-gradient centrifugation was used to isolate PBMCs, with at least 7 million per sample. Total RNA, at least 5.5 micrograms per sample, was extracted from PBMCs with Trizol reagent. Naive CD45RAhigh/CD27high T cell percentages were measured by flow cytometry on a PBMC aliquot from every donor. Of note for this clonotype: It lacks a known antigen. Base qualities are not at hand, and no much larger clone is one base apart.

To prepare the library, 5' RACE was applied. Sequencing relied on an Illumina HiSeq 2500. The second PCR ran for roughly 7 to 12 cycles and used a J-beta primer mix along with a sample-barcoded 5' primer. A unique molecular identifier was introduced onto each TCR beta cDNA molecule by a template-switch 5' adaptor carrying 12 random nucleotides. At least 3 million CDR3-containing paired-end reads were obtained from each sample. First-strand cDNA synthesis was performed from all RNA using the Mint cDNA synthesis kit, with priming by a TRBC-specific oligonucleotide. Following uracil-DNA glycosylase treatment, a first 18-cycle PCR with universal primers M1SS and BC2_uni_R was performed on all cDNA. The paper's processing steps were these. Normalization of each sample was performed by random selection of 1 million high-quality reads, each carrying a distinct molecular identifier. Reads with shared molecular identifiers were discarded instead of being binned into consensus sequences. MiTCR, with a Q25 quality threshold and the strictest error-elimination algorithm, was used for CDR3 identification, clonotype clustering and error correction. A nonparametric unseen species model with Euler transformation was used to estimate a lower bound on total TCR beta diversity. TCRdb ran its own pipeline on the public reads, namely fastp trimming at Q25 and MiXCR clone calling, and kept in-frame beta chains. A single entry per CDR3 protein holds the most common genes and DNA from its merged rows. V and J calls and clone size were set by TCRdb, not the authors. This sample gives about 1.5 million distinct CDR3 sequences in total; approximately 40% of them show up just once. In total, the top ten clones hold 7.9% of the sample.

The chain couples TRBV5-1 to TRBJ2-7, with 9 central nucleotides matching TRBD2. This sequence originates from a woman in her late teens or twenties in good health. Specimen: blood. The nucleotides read TGCGCCAGCAGCTTGGTGTCTAGCGGGGTCTACGAGCAGTACTTC. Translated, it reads CASSLVSSGVYEQYF.